This entry lists 8 T cell receptor beta chains sequenced from one sample in a study of Graves' ophthalmopathy and Graves' hyperthyroidism. Beta-chain TCR CDR3 regions were amplified from RNA transcripts. First-round RT-PCR used HTBI primers; second-round multiplex PCR followed. TCRdb reanalysed the multiplex PCR reads using MiXCR and keeps one entry per CDR3 protein. The sample lists around 40,000 distinct CDR3 sequences, around 50% occurring once. Sequenced sample: peripheral blood. These TCRs come from an adult man with Graves' ophthalmopathy.

The chain joins TRBV20-1 to TRBJ2-2; D is perhaps TRBD2 (6 bases). Trimming shortened V by 3 bases and J by 4 bases, and 9 bases separated the two germline ends. Per the germline V gene, CDR1 is DFQATT and CDR2 is SNEGSKA (reference sequence). The CDR3 length is 13 residues. CDR3: CSARPSATGELFF. The CDR3 region has the DNA TGCAGTGCTAGGCCTAGCGCCACCGGGGAGCTGTTTTTT.

This clonotype was detected ten times or more. The chain carries TRBV5-1 and TRBJ2-2; the D is unclear. Trimming took 2 bases from V and 1 from J, leaving 9 bases between them. Germline V gene sequence: CDR1 SGHRS, CDR2 YFSETQ. The CDR3 extends over 15 amino acids. CDR3 protein: CASSLTSRNTGELFF. CDR3 nucleotide sequence: TGCGCCAGCAGCTTAACCTCAAGGAACACCGGGGAGCTGTTTTTT.

This clonotype is a singleton in its sample. The J gene is TRBJ2-5, the V gene TRBV20-1; TRBD2 might be the D (5 bases). The V end was cut by 3 bases, the J end by 2 bases, with 7 bases between. Germline assignment: CDR1 DFQATT and CDR2 SNEGSKA (reference sequence). This CDR3 region has 12 residues. The CDR3 nucleotides are TGCAGTGCTAGTAGAGGGCAAGAGACCCAGTACTTC. Translation: CSASRGQETQYF.

V gene TRBV7-6 combines with J gene TRBJ1-2, with D possibly TRBD1 on 6 matching bases. Germline V gene lookup returns CDR1 SGHVS and CDR2 FNYEAQ. Between the trimmed V and J ends, which lost 5 bases and 2 bases, there was a span of 6 bases. This CDR3 comprises 12 residues. The CDR3 nucleotides read TGTGCCAGCAGCGACAGGAACTATGGCTACACCTTC. Its protein is CASSDRNYGYTF.

V is TRBV20-1 and J is TRBJ2-7; TRBD2 matches 13 bases. Germline lookup yields CDR1 DFQATT and CDR2 SNEGSKA (reference sequence). This CDR3 is built from 19 residues. The J segment lost 4 bases and the V segment lost 5 bases, leaving 20 bases of the junction unmatched. CDR3 loop: CSAAPFISRGLAGQYEQYF. In DNA, the CDR3 is TGCAGTGCTGCCCCATTTATTTCTAGGGGACTAGCGGGGCAATACGAGCAGTACTTC.

J is TRBJ1-1 and V is TRBV19; no reliable D call. The CDR3 extends over 16 amino acids. V gave up 3 bases and J gave up 4 bases, with 18 bases separating them. Germline CDR1 reads LNHDA; CDR2 reads SQIVND (reference sequence). In DNA form, the CDR3 reads TGTGCCAGTAGTATGGGCGACGCAGGTCCTGGCACTGAAGCTTTCTTT. Its protein product is CASSMGDAGPGTEAFF.

J is TRBJ1-6 and V is TRBV24-1, with 8 bases fitting TRBD1. With V trimmed by 4 bases and J by 4 bases, 8 bases remained unmatched. CDR1 is KGHDR, CDR2 SFDVKD, per germline. CDR3 length: 17 amino acids. The CDR3 is CATSDKDRVKYNSPLHF. The CDR3 nucleotides read TGTGCCACCAGTGACAAGGACAGGGTCAAGTATAATTCACCCCTCCACTTT.

The table lists this clonotype with many counts. This chain uses TRBV4-2 with TRBJ2-5; D not resolved. The V gene's germline CDR1 is LGHNA and CDR2 YNFKEQ. Trimming left V 1 base short and J 5 bases short, with 8 bases between. CDR3 size: 13 residues. The CDR3 loop reads CASSQATRETQYF. The CDR3 region has the DNA TGTGCCAGCAGCCAAGCGACAAGGGAGACCCAGTACTTC.